The rows below give T cell receptor beta chains drawn from one sample of a study of technical replicates of blood from a few donors. TCRdb keeps only in-frame clones here, not all; method: immunoSEQ multiplex PCR. The sample includes 60,000 to 90,000 clones, approximately 97% of them seen just once. The sequenced sample was T cells isolated from PBMCs. Receptors were obtained from a human donor in good health. The conserved cysteine and the conserved F or W are not part of the CDR3 here. D genes are given only for firm matches. Rows may omit the clone size; those that give it use once, few, many or a size class.

D gene	V gene	J gene	clone size	CDR3 length	CDR3 protein
.	TRBV9	TRBJ2-3	.	11	ASSGHPGDTQY
.	TRBV5-6	TRBJ2-2	.	11	ASSLEGAGELF
.	TRBV6-6	TRBJ2-5	.	13	ASSLDRTFQETQY
TRBD2	TRBV7-2	TRBJ2-1	.	14	ASSLELAGGINEQF
.	TRBV28	TRBJ2-7	.	11	ASSSGLSYEQY
.	TRBV7-9	TRBJ1-1	few	14	ASRESAGIRNTEAF
.	TRBV6-5	TRBJ2-7	.	11	ASSYGQSYEQY
.	TRBV28	TRBJ2-2	.	15	ASSSLSGTTFTGELF
TRBD1	TRBV7-9	TRBJ1-1	.	13	ASSLPGTGRTEAF
.	TRBV5-6	TRBJ2-7	.	13	ASRGARKGFYEQY
.	TRBV5-6	TRBJ1-1	.	16	ASSIGIASYFPNTEAF
TRBD2	TRBV7-6	TRBJ2-3	.	14	ASSLGLAGTTDTQY
.	TRBV27	TRBJ2-7	.	13	ASSFWGQGTYEQY
.	TRBV28	TRBJ2-2	.	13	ASSPSRENTGELF
.	TRBV4-1	TRBJ2-1	.	10	ASSQDGTQQF
TRBD2	TRBV28	TRBJ2-7	.	13	ASSFAGVGSYEQY
TRBD2	TRBV28	TRBJ2-2	.	18	ASSTTSGTSGTEYTGELF
TRBD2	TRBV30	TRBJ2-3	.	11	AWSGLAADTQY
TRBD2	TRBV27	TRBJ2-7	.	11	ASGTGLAYEQY
TRBD1	TRBV18	TRBJ1-2	.	15	ASSALDRRTSNYGYT
.	TRBV5-1	TRBJ2-6	.	14	ASSLDLSSGANVLT
TRBD2	TRBV7-9	TRBJ2-2	.	15	ASSSGTSGQNTGELF
TRBD2	TRBV28	TRBJ2-7	.	12	ASALGLAYYEQY
.	TRBV10-3	TRBJ2-3	.	11	AISGSGTDTQY
TRBD2	TRBV28	TRBJ2-7	.	14	ASSLLTAGASYEQY
.	TRBV7-9	TRBJ1-2	.	10	ASMGASYGYT
TRBD2	TRBV4-2	TRBJ2-1	.	16	ASSHLAGLSFTYNEQF
.	TRBV11-3	TRBJ2-2	once	12	ASSFITSAGELF
.	TRBV5-8	TRBJ1-1	.	11	ASSGQFHTEAF
TRBD1	TRBV9	TRBJ2-5	.	13	ASSAHQTGRETQY
TRBD1	TRBV5-1	TRBJ1-5	.	12	ASSFRGGGQPQH
.	TRBV6-6	TRBJ2-2	.	11	ASSYGSTGELF
.	TRBV5-1	TRBJ2-7	.	9	ASRGSGEQY
TRBD2	TRBV2	TRBJ2-5	once	12	ASRQLAAKETQY
TRBD1	TRBV9	TRBJ1-1	.	12	ASSGSRTGGEAF